This T cell receptor beta chain was obtained from a study of response to subunit inactivated influenza vaccine. TCRdb redid the calling of the RT-PCR reads with MiXCR, one entry per CDR3 protein. The sample carries approximately 730,000 distinct CDR3 sequences, around 13% recorded once. This clonotype was observed many times. The CDR3 consists of 15 residues. Germline V gene sequence: CDR1 SGHTA, CDR2 FQGNSA. Trimming removed 2 bases at V and 8 bases at J, with 15 bases between. The specimen was PBMCs from blood, collected 14 days before vaccination. The origin of this receptor is a man in his forties or fifties who received an inactivated influenza vaccine. The V gene is TRBV7-2, the J gene TRBJ2-2; TRBD1 might be the D (5 bases). This CDR3 reads CASSLFGAQGGELFF. The DNA of the CDR3 is TGTGCCAGCAGCTTATTTGGGGCCCAGGGAGGGGAGCTGTTTTTT.